A selection of T cell receptor beta chains follows, all from one sample in a study of pediatric ulcerative colitis. This table comes from immunoSEQ multiplex PCR, and its TCRdb copy is limited to in-frame clones, with some not included. The data contain 35,000 to 45,000 clones, 65% to 85% of them singletons. Sequenced input: gut tissue. Receptor source: a boy younger than 18 with severe ulcerative colitis. Both conserved end residues are part of each CDR3. The D gene is left open where the match is weak. Only part of the rows carry a size: once, few, many, or a class if the clone is expanded.

CDR3aa	CDR3nt	d_gene	abundance	v_gene	j_gene
CASSALAGANTGELFF	TGTGCCAGCAGCGCCTTAGCGGGGGCGAACACCGGGGAGCTGTTTTTT	TRBD2	.	TRBV7-8	TRBJ2-2
CASSSDRAPGAPDTQYF	TGTGCCAGCAGCTCAGACCGGGCCCCCGGGGCCCCGGATACGCAGTATTTT	.	.	TRBV11-1	TRBJ2-3
CASSSGARGEAFF	TGCGCCAGCAGCTCGGGGGCGCGGGGTGAAGCTTTCTTT	.	.	TRBV5-1	TRBJ1-1
CASSEQTGNTDTQYF	TGTGCCAGCAGTGAACAGACAGGGAACACAGATACGCAGTATTTT	TRBD1	.	TRBV6-1	TRBJ2-3
CASSPLTSGDHANTGELFF	TGTGCCAGCAGCCCATTGACTAGCGGGGACCACGCGAACACCGGGGAGCTGTTTTTT	TRBD2	.	TRBV7-9	TRBJ2-2
CASSLEVQETQYF	TGTGCCAGCAGCTTAGAAGTTCAAGAGACCCAGTACTTC	.	.	TRBV5-6	TRBJ2-5
CASSLGAVMNTIYF	TGTGCCAGCAGCTTAGGGGCCGTGATGAACACCATATATTTT	.	.	TRBV7-8	TRBJ1-3
CASSFGGQIRAFF	TGTGCCAGCAGCTTCGGGGGACAGATAAGGGCTTTCTTT	TRBD1	.	TRBV5-6	TRBJ1-1
CASSLDTTYEQYF	TGCGCCAGCAGCTTGGACACAACCTACGAGCAGTACTTC	.	.	TRBV5-1	TRBJ2-7
CASRTLGTGPPYEQYF	TGTGCCAGCAGGACATTGGGGACAGGACCCCCCTACGAGCAGTACTTC	TRBD1	.	TRBV27	TRBJ2-7
CASSLWAAPNSPLHF	TGTGCCAGCAGCTTGTGGGCAGCCCCAAATTCACCCCTCCACTTT	.	few	TRBV5-4	TRBJ1-6
CASRASGGGQETQYF	TGTGCCAGCAGGGCTAGCGGGGGAGGGCAAGAGACCCAGTACTTC	TRBD2	.	TRBV28	TRBJ2-5
CAWSEVKNTEAFF	TGTGCCTGGAGTGAGGTCAAGAACACTGAAGCTTTCTTT	.	.	TRBV30	TRBJ1-1
CASSVRDRAYGYTF	TGTGCCAGCAGCGTCCGGGACAGGGCGTATGGCTACACCTTC	TRBD1	.	TRBV5-4	TRBJ1-2
CASSRDLYGYTF	TGTGCCAGCAGTCGGGACCTCTATGGCTACACCTTC	.	few	TRBV28	TRBJ1-2
CASSIYDRSNQPQHF	TGTGCCAGCAGTATTTACGACAGGAGCAATCAGCCCCAGCATTTT	.	.	TRBV28	TRBJ1-5
CASSLAMGSGANVLTF	TGCGCCAGCAGCTTGGCCATGGGCTCTGGGGCCAACGTCCTGACTTTC	.	.	TRBV5-1	TRBJ2-6
CASSLRRGSDNSPLHF	TGTGCCAGCAGCTTGAGAAGGGGTTCCGATAATTCACCCCTCCACTTT	.	.	TRBV27	TRBJ1-6
CSVEDWGLAGKETQYF	TGCAGCGTTGAAGATTGGGGACTAGCGGGGAAAGAGACCCAGTACTTC	TRBD2	once	TRBV29-1	TRBJ2-5
CASSDSGDYNEQFF	TGTGCCAGCAGCGATAGCGGGGACTACAATGAGCAGTTCTTC	TRBD2	once	TRBV9	TRBJ2-1
CASSPAHSLAGGYNEQFF	TGTGCCAGCAGCCCGGCCCACTCTCTAGCGGGGGGTTACAATGAGCAGTTCTTC	TRBD2	.	TRBV5-8	TRBJ2-1
CASSYSGQGSHIQYF	TGTGCCAGCAGTTACTCAGGACAGGGCTCCCACATTCAGTACTTC	TRBD1	few	TRBV6-5	TRBJ2-4
CASSLETSGGAGTQYF	TGTGCCAGCAGCTTGGAGACTAGTGGGGGGGCGGGGACCCAGTACTTC	.	.	TRBV5-4	TRBJ2-5
CASSAQVASEAFF	TGTGCCAGCAGCGCTCAAGTGGCCTCTGAAGCTTTCTTT	.	.	TRBV11-2	TRBJ1-1
CASSYSESGANVLTF	TGTGCCAGCAGCTACTCCGAGTCTGGGGCCAACGTCCTGACTTTC	.	.	TRBV6-5	TRBJ2-6
CASSLAGTVSLNEQFF	TGTGCCAGCAGCTTAGCCGGGACAGTCTCGCTCAATGAGCAGTTCTTC	TRBD1	.	TRBV7-3	TRBJ2-1
CASTLLGRGSSGYTF	TGTGCCAGCACTTTATTAGGGAGGGGCTCGTCTGGCTACACCTTC	.	.	TRBV28	TRBJ1-2
CASSLEGSPNTEAFF	TGTGCCAGCAGCTTAGAGGGGTCCCCGAACACTGAAGCTTTCTTT	.	.	TRBV7-3	TRBJ1-1
CASSQDFSRQGTEAFF	TGTGCCAGCAGCCAAGATTTCTCCCGGCAGGGGACTGAAGCTTTCTTT	.	.	TRBV4-2	TRBJ1-1
CASSQVATGLGTEAFF	TGCGCCAGCAGCCAAGTTGCCACAGGGTTGGGCACTGAAGCTTTCTTT	.	.	TRBV4-1	TRBJ1-1
CASSLDVGGLQETQYF	TGTGCCAGCAGCTTAGATGTGGGGGGTCTCCAAGAGACCCAGTACTTC	.	.	TRBV11-2	TRBJ2-5
CASSEVRQFQPQHF	TGTGCCAGCAGTGAAGTACGACAGTTTCAGCCCCAGCATTTT	.	few	TRBV2	TRBJ1-5
CASSIGQREDTQYF	TGCGCCAGCAGCATCGGCCAAAGGGAGGATACGCAGTATTTT	.	once	TRBV5-1	TRBJ2-3
CASIPSRDAGYTF	TGTGCCAGCATTCCAAGCCGGGACGCTGGCTACACCTTC	.	.	TRBV28	TRBJ1-2
CASRGLAMAGELFF	TGTGCCAGCAGGGGACTAGCTATGGCCGGGGAGCTGTTTTTT	TRBD2	.	TRBV5-6	TRBJ2-2
CASSRTSNSPLHF	TGTGCCAGCAGCCGGACAAGTAATTCACCCCTCCACTTT	.	.	TRBV6-1	TRBJ1-6
CASSPSLRGGYTF	TGTGCCAGCAGTCCTTCTCTCAGGGGTGGCTACACCTTC	.	.	TRBV6-5	TRBJ1-2
CASSYSSRTGNHGQYF	TGTGCCAGCAGTTACTCGAGTAGGACAGGGAACCACGGGCAGTACTTC	TRBD1	once	TRBV6-5	TRBJ2-7
CASSRTGLDSPLHF	TGTGCCAGCAGTAGGACAGGGCTCGATTCACCCCTCCACTTT	TRBD1	.	TRBV6-5	TRBJ1-6
CASSPSVESNQPQHF	TGTGCCAGCAGCCCCAGCGTGGAGAGCAATCAGCCCCAGCATTTT	.	.	TRBV7-9	TRBJ1-5
CASSQGQGFSYEQYF	TGCGCCAGCAGCCAAGGACAGGGGTTTTCCTACGAGCAGTACTTC	TRBD1	.	TRBV4-1	TRBJ2-7
CASRMGSQETQYF	TGTGCTAGCAGAATGGGGAGCCAAGAGACCCAGTACTTC	.	few	TRBV12-5	TRBJ2-5
CASSSNEAATGELFF	TGTGCCAGCAGCTCTAATGAGGCCGCAACCGGGGAGCTGTTTTTT	.	.	TRBV7-6	TRBJ2-2
CASSSLGEETQYF	TGTGCCAGCAGCTCTTTGGGTGAGGAGACCCAGTACTTC	.	.	TRBV7-9	TRBJ2-5
CASSWDRANYGYTF	TGTGCCAGCAGTTGGGACAGGGCTAACTATGGCTACACCTTC	TRBD1	few	TRBV2	TRBJ1-2
CASSFRGNTEAFF	TGTGCCAGCAGCTTCAGAGGGAACACTGAAGCTTTCTTT	.	.	TRBV13	TRBJ1-1
CASSLGRGNVAGELFF	TGTGCCAGCAGCTTGGGGCGGGGAAATGTTGCCGGGGAGCTGTTTTTT	.	.	TRBV5-6	TRBJ2-2
CAIRAGGQETQYF	TGTGCCATCAGGGCGGGGGGACAAGAGACCCAGTACTTC	TRBD2	once	TRBV10-3	TRBJ2-5
CASSVRSSDYNSPLHF	TGTGCCAGCAGCGTAAGGTCGTCTGACTATAATTCACCCCTCCACTTT	.	once	TRBV9	TRBJ1-6
CASSLATLDRVLDEQFF	TGTGCCAGCAGCTTGGCTACGCTGGACAGGGTCCTCGATGAGCAGTTCTTC	TRBD1	.	TRBV5-4	TRBJ2-1
CASSSGMENTEAFF	TGTGCCAGCAGCTCGGGAATGGAGAACACTGAAGCTTTCTTT	.	.	TRBV7-6	TRBJ1-1
CASSRTDGSNQPQHF	TGTGCCAGCAGCCGAACGGACGGTAGCAATCAGCCCCAGCATTTT	.	.	TRBV7-2	TRBJ1-5